This TCR beta chain was recovered during a study of T cell changes during pregnancy in multiple sclerosis. The method was immunoSEQ multiplex PCR; TCRdb's version includes in-frame clones alone and lacks a portion of them. The sample holds 59,000 or so clones, 80% to 95% seen once. The CDR3 totals 15 residues. Trimming took off 2 bases at V and 8 bases at J, with 15 bases between the two ends. Per the germline V gene, CDR1 is LNHDA and CDR2 is SQIVND (reference sequence). Source: peripheral blood, taken in the third trimester of pregnancy. The receptor was isolated from a female donor in good health, enrolled as a control in a pregnancy study. This sequence joins TRBV19 and TRBJ1-4, with a tentative D call TRBD1 (5 bases). CDR3: CASSIYAGKGEKLFF. The CDR3, as DNA: TGTGCCAGTAGTATATATGCAGGGAAAGGAGAAAAACTGTTTTTT.